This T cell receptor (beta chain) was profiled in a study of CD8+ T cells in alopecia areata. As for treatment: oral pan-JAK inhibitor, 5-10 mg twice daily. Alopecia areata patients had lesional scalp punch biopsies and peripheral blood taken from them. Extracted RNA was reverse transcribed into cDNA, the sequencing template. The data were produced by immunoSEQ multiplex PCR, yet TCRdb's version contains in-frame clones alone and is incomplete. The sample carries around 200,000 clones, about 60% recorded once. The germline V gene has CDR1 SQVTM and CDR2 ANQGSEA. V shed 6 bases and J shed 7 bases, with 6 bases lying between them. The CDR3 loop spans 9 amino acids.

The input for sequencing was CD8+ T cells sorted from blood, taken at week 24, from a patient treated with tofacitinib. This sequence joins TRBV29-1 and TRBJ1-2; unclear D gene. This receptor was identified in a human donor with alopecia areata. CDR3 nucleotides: TGCAGCGTAGAAAGTGGCTACACCTTC. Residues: CSVESGYTF.